The 11 T cell receptor beta chains listed next were all sequenced from one sample in a study of cytomegalovirus exposure and HLA in healthy donors. The PCR ran on 60 Vbeta and 13 Jbeta primers. Data came from immunoSEQ multiplex PCR; TCRdb stores just in-frame clones and leaves some out. Found here are 200,000 to 300,000 clones, roughly 82% of them singletons; the top ten hold 4.5% to 6%. The sequenced sample was PBMCs. The receptors shown here come from a woman aged 40 to 50 in good health and CMV-seropositive.

This clone has a single count. This chain links TRBV21-1 with TRBJ2-1; TRBD2 reflects the table's D call only, with no check against the DNA. TRBV21-1 is reported as a pseudogene. The CDR3 totals 17 residues. CDR3 sequence (DNA): TGTGCCAGCAGCAAAGCTGAGGGACTAGCGGGCCACAATGAGCAGTTCTTC. Protein product: CASSKAEGLAGHNEQFF.

The chain joins TRBV11-1 to TRBJ2-1, with 8 bases fitting TRBD2. In germline, CDR1 is SGHAT, CDR2 FQDESV (reference sequence). V gave up 7 bases and J gave up 10 bases; unmatched junction bases: 9. The CDR3 is made up of 13 amino acids. The CDR3 sequence: CASNQQRGSEQFF. CDR3 nucleotide sequence: TGTGCCAGCAATCAACAGCGGGGGAGCGAGCAGTTCTTC.

This chain uses TRBV4-2 with TRBJ2-5, with TRBD1 identical over 7 bases. V was clipped by 5 bases and J by 5 bases; unmatched bases: 11. Germline V gene sequence: CDR1 LGHNA, CDR2 YNFKEQ. The CDR3 sequence is 15 residues long. DNA of the CDR3: TGTGCCAGCAGCTACGGGACAGCCTCGGGGGAGACCCAGTACTTC. It is translated as CASSYGTASGETQYF.

The chain carries TRBV7-2 and TRBJ1-1; unclear D gene. This CDR3 spans 14 amino acids. The germline V gene encodes CDR1 SGHTA and CDR2 FQGNSA. V lost 3 bases, J lost 2 bases, and 10 bases lay in between. CDR3 nucleotide sequence: TGTGCCAGCAGCTTGAGAGGGAGAAACACTGAAGCTTTCTTT. This encodes CASSLRGRNTEAFF.

This chain links TRBV19 with TRBJ2-1; 7 nucleotides match TRBD2. V lost 4 bases to trimming and J lost 7 bases; unmatched junction nucleotides: 16. The germline V gene encodes CDR1 LNHDA and CDR2 SQIVND (reference sequence). The CDR3 has 17 amino acids. The CDR3 protein is CASSRVRGGPVENEQFF. The CDR3 DNA reads as TGTGCCAGTAGTAGAGTCCGGGGAGGGCCGGTAGAGAATGAGCAGTTCTTC.

The chain uses TRBV11-2 and TRBJ2-5; D unresolved. Trimming pared 5 bases from V and 4 bases from J, leaving 11 bases between. CDR1 and CDR2 from the germline V gene are SGHAT and FQNNGV. This CDR3 is built from 13 residues. CDR3 nucleotides: TGTGCCAGCAGCAAGACTGACCTAGAGACCCAGTACTTC. It yields the protein CASSKTDLETQYF.

The sample holds a few counts of this clone. The rearrangement links TRBV10-3 to TRBJ2-3, with D perhaps matching TRBD1 (6 bases). Trimming took 6 bases from V and 0 from J, leaving 13 bases between them. From germline, CDR1 is ENHRY and CDR2 SYGVKD. CDR3 length: 15 residues. CDR3 protein: CAISWGTPSTDTQYF. CDR3 DNA sequence: TGTGCCATCAGCTGGGGGACACCTAGCACAGATACGCAGTATTTT.

The chain joins TRBV5-1 to TRBJ1-4; D is uncertain. The CDR3 contains 14 residues. CDR1 is SGHRS and CDR2 is YFSETQ in the germline V gene. Between the trimmed V and J ends, which lost 0 bases and 8 bases, there was a span of 11 bases. CDR3 in DNA: TGCGCCAGCAGCTTGGAGCCAAATGCGGAAAAACTGTTTTTT. This gives the protein CASSLEPNAEKLFF. The full variable domain, in which reference TRBV5-1 and TRBJ1-4 provide the parts outside the CDR3, is KAGVTQTPRYLIKTRGQQVTLSCSPISGHRSVSWYQQTPGQGLQFLFEYFSETQRNKGNFPGRFSGRQFSNSRSEMNVSTLELGDSALYLCASSLEPNAEKLFFGSGTQLSVL.

The gene calls are TRBV18 and TRBJ1-4, with D maybe TRBD1 (5 bases). This CDR3 is built from 18 residues. The V gene's germline CDR1 is KGHSH and CDR2 LQKENI. V dropped 1 base and J dropped 0 bases, with 15 bases sitting between them. CDR3 sequence: CASSPLLRTGATNEKLFF. The CDR3 DNA reads TGTGCCAGCTCACCACTCCTAAGGACGGGGGCAACTAATGAAAAACTGTTTTTT.

The rearrangement uses TRBV4-1 and TRBJ2-3; the match to TRBD2 covers 10 bases. J gave up 5 bases and V 1 base, and 3 bases lay outside the gene matches. The CDR3 covers 15 residues. Germline assignment: CDR1 MGHRA and CDR2 YSYEKL. The CDR3 DNA sequence: TGCGCCAGCAGCCAAGCTGGACTAGCGGTAGATACGCAGTATTTT. Amino acid sequence: CASSQAGLAVDTQYF.

The genes are TRBV9 and TRBJ1-2, with 9 bases aligning to TRBD1. The germline V gene has CDR1 SGDLS and CDR2 YYNGEE. This CDR3 region has 15 residues. V was clipped by 2 bases and J by 7 bases; unmatched bases: 9. CDR3 bases: TGTGCCAGCAGCGTGGCCGGGACAGGGATATCTGGCTACACCTTC. Protein sequence: CASSVAGTGISGYTF.